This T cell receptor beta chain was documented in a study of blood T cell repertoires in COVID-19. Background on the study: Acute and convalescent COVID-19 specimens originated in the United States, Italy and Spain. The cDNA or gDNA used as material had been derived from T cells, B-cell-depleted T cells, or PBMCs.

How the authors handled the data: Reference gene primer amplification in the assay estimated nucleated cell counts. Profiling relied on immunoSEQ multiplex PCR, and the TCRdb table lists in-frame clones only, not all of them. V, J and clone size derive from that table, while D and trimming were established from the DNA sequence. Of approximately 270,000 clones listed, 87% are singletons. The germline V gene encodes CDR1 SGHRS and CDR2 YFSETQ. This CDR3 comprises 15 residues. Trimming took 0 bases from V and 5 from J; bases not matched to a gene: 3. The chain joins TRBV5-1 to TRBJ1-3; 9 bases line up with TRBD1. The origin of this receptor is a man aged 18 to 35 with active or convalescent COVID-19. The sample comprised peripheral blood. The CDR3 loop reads CASSLGTGVRNTIYF. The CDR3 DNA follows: TGCGCCAGCAGCTTGGGGACAGGGGTACGAAACACCATATATTTT.